These 10 T cell receptor beta chains share one sample of origin, sequenced in a study of T cell responses to AZD1222 COVID-19 vaccine. Profiled with immunoSEQ multiplex PCR; TCRdb holds only in-frame clones, not every one. The repertoire includes under 75,000 clones, less than 85% of them detected once, and 20% sits in the top ten. The material was peripheral blood, obtained on day 0 of AZD1222 vaccination. These receptor sequences come from an adult in good health.

This chain uses TRBV3-1 (or the pseudogene TRBV3-2) with TRBJ2-2; possibly TRBD2 for D (5 bases). The V end lost 4 bases, the J end lost 3 bases, and 15 bases lay between the germline ends. The CDR3 runs to 16 residues. Germline CDR1 is LGHDT and CDR2 is YNNKEL (reference sequence). In DNA, the CDR3 is TGTGCCAGCAGCCTCCGCCTGAGCGGTCACACCGGGGAGCTGTTTTTT. It codes for CASSLRLSGHTGELFF.

This rearrangement joins TRBV11-3 to TRBJ2-7, with TRBD1 matching over 9 bases. The CDR3 is 15 amino acids. From germline, CDR1 is SGHNT and CDR2 YENEEA. Trimming removed 5 bases from V and 5 bases from J; junction bases left unmatched: 10. CDR3 loop: CASSVGTGSVDEQYF. The CDR3 region has the DNA TGTGCCAGCAGCGTGGGGACAGGGTCTGTCGACGAGCAGTACTTC.

The CDR3 is CASSSGFPREDTQYF. The CDR3 DNA sequence: TGTGCCAGCAGCTCGGGATTCCCCAGAGAAGATACGCAGTATTTT. V usage is TRBV5-6 and J usage is TRBJ2-3; tentatively, D is TRBD2 (5 bases). The CDR3 is made up of 15 amino acids. CDR1 is SGHDT, CDR2 YYEEEE, per germline. The germline V and J ends were trimmed by 3 bases and 5 bases, with 16 bases remaining between them.

A single count supports this clone. The rearrangement joins TRBV2 to TRBJ2-1; 7 nucleotides match TRBD1. The CDR3 has 17 residues. Germline CDR1 reads SNHLY; CDR2 reads FYNNEI. V lost 6 bases and J lost 1; bases outside the gene matches: 12. The DNA of the CDR3 is TGTGCCAGCAGCCATGGGACAGCTCCCTCTTCCTACAATGAGCAGTTCTTC. It encodes CASSHGTAPSSYNEQFF.

The chain uses TRBV6-5 and TRBJ2-7; TRBD1 or TRBD2 may be the D gene (5 bases each). Deletions cut 7 bases from V and 1 base from J, with 11 bases between. The CDR3 has 13 amino acids. Germline CDR1 and CDR2: MNHEY and SVGAGI. CDR3 sequence reads: CASKGTGSYEQYF. CDR3 coding DNA: TGTGCCAGCAAAGGGACGGGGTCCTACGAGCAGTACTTC.

The genes are TRBV29-1 and TRBJ2-3, with 14 bases matching TRBD2. Germline values: CDR1 SQVTM, CDR2 ANQGSEA. The CDR3 has 14 amino acids. With 6 bases clipped from V and 6 bases from J, the junction kept 5 bases outside the gene matches. CDR3 sequence: CSVLTSGRGDTQYF. DNA for the CDR3: TGCAGCGTACTGACTAGCGGGAGGGGGGATACGCAGTATTTT.

This chain links TRBV4-1 with TRBJ1-2; no clear D gene. The V gene's germline CDR1 is MGHRA and CDR2 YSYEKL. This CDR3 contains 16 residues. V lost 0 bases and J 5 bases, leaving 16 bases between the germline ends. The CDR3 region is CASSQDRDGRLYGYTF. CDR3 bases: TGCGCCAGCAGCCAAGACCGTGACGGCCGGCTATATGGCTACACCTTC.

This chain joins TRBV9 and TRBJ1-3; TRBD1 aligns across 10 bases. This CDR3 contains 19 residues. Trimming cost V 4 bases and J 0 bases; bases outside gene matches: 13. Per germline, CDR1 SGDLS and CDR2 YYNGEE. The CDR3 nucleotides are TGTGCCAGCAGCCCTCGGGGACAGGGGTCCTCGAGCTCTGGAAACACCATATATTTT. Its protein is CASSPRGQGSSSSGNTIYF.

The rearrangement links TRBV11-2 to TRBJ1-2; no reliable D call. CDR1 and CDR2 (germline): SGHAT, FQNNGV. The CDR3 totals 14 residues. With 1 base removed from V and 4 bases from J, the gap between germline ends came to 10 bases. The CDR3 coding sequence is TGTGCCAGCAGCTTAGGGGAGGTGGCCTATGGCTACACCTTC. It translates to CASSLGEVAYGYTF.

Here the CDR3 reads CASRRDRSVYEQFF. As DNA, the CDR3 is TGTGCCAGCAGACGCGACAGATCTGTCTATGAGCAGTTCTTC. The chain couples TRBV6-5 to TRBJ2-1; a possible D gene is TRBD1 (5 bases). The V gene's germline CDR1 is MNHEY and CDR2 SVGAGI. The CDR3 loop spans 14 amino acids. Trimming shortened V by 6 bases and J by 8 bases, and 17 bases separated the two germline ends.